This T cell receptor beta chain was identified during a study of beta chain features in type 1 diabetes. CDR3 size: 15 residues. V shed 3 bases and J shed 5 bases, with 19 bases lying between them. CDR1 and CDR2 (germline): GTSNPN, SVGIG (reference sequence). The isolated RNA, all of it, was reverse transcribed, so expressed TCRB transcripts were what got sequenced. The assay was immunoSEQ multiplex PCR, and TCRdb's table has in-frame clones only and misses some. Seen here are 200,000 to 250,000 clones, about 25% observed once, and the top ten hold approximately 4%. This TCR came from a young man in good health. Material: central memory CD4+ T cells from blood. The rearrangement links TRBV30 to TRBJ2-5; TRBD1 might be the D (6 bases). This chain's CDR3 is CAWSGNKGTRETQYF. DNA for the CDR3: TGTGCCTGGAGCGGTAACAAAGGGACACGGGAGACCCAGTACTTC.